These 17 T cell receptor beta chains were all obtained from the same sample, sequenced in a study of blood T cell repertoires in COVID-19. The protocol was immunoSEQ multiplex PCR, while the TCRdb copy is restricted to in-frame clones and leaves out a portion. Altogether 80,000 to 100,000 clones are present, around nine tenths being singletons, with the ten largest covering less than 2%. The specimen sequenced was peripheral blood. The receptors were sampled from a man aged 55-75 years with acute or convalescent COVID-19.

The chain links TRBV27 to TRBJ1-2; D perhaps matches TRBD1 (6 bases). Germline-derived CDR1 and CDR2 are MNHEY and SMNVEV (reference sequence). The ends were cut back, 5 bases at V and 3 bases at J, with 7 bases in the middle. CDR3 size: 12 residues. Written as DNA, the CDR3 is TGTGCCAGCAGTCCAGGGGACTATGGCTACACCTTC. It encodes CASSPGDYGYTF.

V usage is TRBV19 and J usage is TRBJ2-2; a weak D match, TRBD1 (5 bases). Trimming took off 3 bases at V and 5 bases at J, with 16 bases between the two ends. The CDR3 covers 16 residues. Looked up from germline, CDR1 is LNHDA and CDR2 is SQIVND (reference sequence). CDR3 nucleotides: TGTGCCAGTAGTATCGGGCAGGGATCGTGGACCGGGGAGCTGTTTTTT. It specifies CASSIGQGSWTGELFF.

J is TRBJ1-1 and V is TRBV4-1; TRBD1 might be the D (6 bases). This CDR3 contains 18 residues. V lost 5 bases and J lost 1, with 23 bases in between. Germline V lookup: CDR1 MGHRA, CDR2 YSYEKL. The DNA for the CDR3 is TGCGCCAGCAGCGAAAGGTCAGGGGTTACGATGACGAACACTGAAGCTTTCTTT. Protein sequence: CASSERSGVTMTNTEAFF.

This clone has only one observation. The chain employs TRBV5-1 and TRBJ1-2; 7 bases match TRBD1. V trimming: 5 bases; J trimming: 6 bases; junction bases outside the gene matches: 7. The CDR3 covers 13 residues. In germline, CDR1 is SGHRS, CDR2 YFSETQ. The CDR3 nucleotides read TGCGCCAGCAGGACCGGGACAGCAAATGGCTACACCTTC. Residues: CASRTGTANGYTF.

The chain carries TRBV11-1 and TRBJ2-3; possible D gene TRBD2, 6 bases. This CDR3 region has 14 residues. Germline values: CDR1 SGHAT, CDR2 FQDESV (reference sequence). Trimming left V 1 base short and J 2 bases short, with 7 bases between. Here the CDR3 DNA reads TGTGCCAGCAGCTTAGGGACTAACACAGATACGCAGTATTTT. Residues: CASSLGTNTDTQYF.

V and J are TRBV19 and TRBJ1-3, with D possibly TRBD1 on 6 matching bases. The germline gives CDR1 LNHDA, CDR2 SQIVND (reference sequence). The ends were cut back, 8 bases at V and 4 bases at J, with 15 bases in the middle. The CDR3 consists of 14 residues. CDR3 protein: CASRTVNLGNTIYF. DNA for the CDR3: TGTGCCAGTCGGACAGTAAACCTCGGAAACACCATATATTTT. Full variable domain (missing parts from reference TRBV19 and TRBJ1-3): DGGITQSPKYLFRKEGQNVTLSCEQNLNHDAMYWYRQDPGQGLRLIYYSQIVNDFQKGDIAEGYSVSREKKESFPLTVTSAQKNPTAFYLCASRTVNLGNTIYFGEGSWLTVV.

This clone was counted a single time. The chain links TRBV7-6 to TRBJ2-7, with 9 bases aligning to TRBD1. The germline gives CDR1 SGHVS, CDR2 FNYEAQ. V was clipped by 1 base and J by 4 bases; unmatched bases: 5. The CDR3 totals 15 residues. CDR3 nucleotide sequence: TGTGCCAGCAGCTTAGGTTGGACAGGGGAGTACGAGCAGTACTTC. It translates to CASSLGWTGEYEQYF.

The chain joins TRBV6-5 to TRBJ1-2, with D unresolved. V was clipped by 8 bases and J by 4 bases, with 11 bases between them. The V gene's germline CDR1 is MNHEY and CDR2 SVGAGI. The CDR3 length is 12 residues. The CDR3 here is CASAGGSYGYTF. The CDR3 bases are TGTGCCAGCGCAGGAGGGAGCTATGGCTACACCTTC.

V and J are TRBV10-3 and TRBJ2-2; 9 bases align to TRBD2. This CDR3 has 17 residues. Unmatched junction bases numbered 6, after V lost 4 bases and J lost 0 bases. The germline gives CDR1 ENHRY, CDR2 SYGVKD. CDR3 nucleotides: TGTGCCATCAGTGGTCGTCTAGCGGGGCCGAACACCGGGGAGCTGTTTTTT. It encodes CAISGRLAGPNTGELFF.

The chain uses TRBV6-5 and TRBJ1-2; perhaps TRBD1 as D (5 bases). The CDR3 runs 15 residues. V shed 4 bases and J shed 0 bases, with 12 bases lying between them. Germline loops: CDR1 MNHEY, CDR2 SVGAGI. As DNA, the CDR3 is TGTGCCAGCAGTTGGACCGCAGGGACTAACTATGGCTACACCTTC. Protein product: CASSWTAGTNYGYTF.

V is TRBV12-3 or TRBV12-4 and J is TRBJ2-5; 7 bases align to TRBD2. This CDR3 has 13 amino acids. With 7 bases clipped from V and 7 bases from J, the junction kept 9 bases outside the gene matches. CDR3 sequence: CASTLAVTGTQYF. The DNA of the CDR3 is TGTGCCAGCACCCTAGCGGTGACTGGGACCCAGTACTTC.

V usage is TRBV3-1 (or the pseudogene TRBV3-2) and J usage is TRBJ1-1, with unresolved D. Trimming removed 1 base from V and 1 base from J, with 7 bases in between. From germline, CDR1 is LGHDT and CDR2 YNNKEL (reference sequence). There are 14 residues in the CDR3. The CDR3 bases are TGTGCCAGCAGCCAAGCTAGTTCGAACACTGAAGCTTTCTTT. Protein sequence: CASSQASSNTEAFF.

The rearrangement uses TRBV10-3 and TRBJ1-2, with D possibly being TRBD1 (6 bases). The CDR3 runs to 13 residues. The germline V gene has CDR1 ENHRY and CDR2 SYGVKD. V lost 7 bases to trimming and J lost 4 bases, with 13 bases between them. The CDR3, as DNA: TGTGCCATCACCCCACAGGGTGGCTATGGCTACACCTTC. Amino acid sequence: CAITPQGGYGYTF.

The J gene is TRBJ1-5, the V gene TRBV30; 7 nucleotides line up with TRBD1. The CDR3 totals 16 residues. The J segment lost 3 bases and the V segment lost 1 base, leaving 9 bases of the junction unmatched. Germline loops: CDR1 GTSNPN, CDR2 SVGIG (reference sequence). The CDR3 bases are TGTGCCTGGAGTGCCTTCGGGACAGCTAACAATCAGCCCCAGCATTTT. This encodes CAWSAFGTANNQPQHF.

The V gene is TRBV30, the J gene TRBJ2-1; possibly TRBD1 for D (6 bases). The germline CDR1 and CDR2 sequences are GTSNPN and SVGIG (reference sequence). Trimming stripped 0 bases from V and 6 bases from J, with 15 bases between. The length of the CDR3 is 15 residues. In nucleotides, the CDR3 is TGTGCCTGGAGTGTAGGGCAGGTCAGGGGCAATGAGCAGTTCTTC. This translates into CAWSVGQVRGNEQFF. Variable domain in full (rest from reference TRBV30 and TRBJ2-1): SQTIHQWPATLVQPVGSPLSLECTVEGTSNPNLYWYRQAAGRGLQLLFYSVGIGQISSEVPQNLSASRPQDRQFILSSKKLLLSDSGFYLCAWSVGQVRGNEQFFGPGTRLTVL.

This chain joins TRBV19 and TRBJ1-5; possibly TRBD1 for D (5 bases). The V and J ends lost 7 bases and 0 bases respectively, with 16 bases between them. The CDR3 contains 16 residues. In germline, CDR1 is LNHDA, CDR2 SQIVND (reference sequence). In DNA, the CDR3 is TGTGCCAGTACCTATTGGGCAGGGCATAGCAATCAGCCCCAGCATTTT. The encoded protein is CASTYWAGHSNQPQHF.

The rearrangement links TRBV5-1 to TRBJ2-2, with 7 bases matching TRBD2. CDR3 size: 15 residues. The trim removed 1 base at V and 10 bases at J, leaving 10 bases unmatched. Germline V lookup: CDR1 SGHRS, CDR2 YFSETQ. The CDR3 protein is CASSLLAGESKELFF. The CDR3 nucleotides read TGCGCCAGCAGCTTGCTGGCGGGGGAGTCTAAGGAGCTGTTTTTT. Using reference TRBV5-1 and TRBJ2-2 for the parts outside the CDR3, the full variable domain is KAGVTQTPRYLIKTRGQQVTLSCSPISGHRSVSWYQQTPGQGLQFLFEYFSETQRNKGNFPGRFSGRQFSNSRSEMNVSTLELGDSALYLCASSLLAGESKELFFGEGSRLTVL.